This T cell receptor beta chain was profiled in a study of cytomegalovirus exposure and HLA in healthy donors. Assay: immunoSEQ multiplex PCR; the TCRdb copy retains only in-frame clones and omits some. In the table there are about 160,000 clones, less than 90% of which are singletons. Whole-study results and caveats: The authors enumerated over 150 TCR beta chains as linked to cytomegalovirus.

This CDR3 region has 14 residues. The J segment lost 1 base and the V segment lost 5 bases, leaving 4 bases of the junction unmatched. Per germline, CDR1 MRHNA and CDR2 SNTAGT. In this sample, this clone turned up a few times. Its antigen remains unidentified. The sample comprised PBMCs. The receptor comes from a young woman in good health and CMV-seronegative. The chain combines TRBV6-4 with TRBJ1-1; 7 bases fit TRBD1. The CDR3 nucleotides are TGTGCCAGCAGTCCCGGGACAGAGAACACTGAAGCTTTCTTT. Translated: CASSPGTENTEAFF.